Each of the 27 T cell receptor beta chains below was sequenced from the same sample in a study of cytomegalovirus exposure and HLA in healthy donors. Primers for the PCR totalled 60 Vbeta and 13 Jbeta. Profiling relied on immunoSEQ multiplex PCR, and the TCRdb table lists in-frame clones only, not all of them. Of 150,000 to 200,000 clones in the sample, around 80% were seen once. Specimen: PBMCs. All receptors derive from a man between 18 and 35 years old in good health and CMV-seropositive.

This chain connects TRBV14 to TRBJ2-3, with D possibly matching TRBD2 (6 bases). CDR1 and CDR2 (germline): SGHDN, FVKESK. The CDR3 has 17 residues. V lost 4 bases and J lost 2, with 19 bases in between. CDR3: CASSRRMTRWATDTQYF. CDR3 sequence (DNA): TGTGCCAGCAGCCGACGGATGACTAGGTGGGCCACAGATACGCAGTATTTT.

The chain carries TRBV11-3 and TRBJ1-1; no reliable D call. The germline gives CDR1 SGHNT, CDR2 YENEEA. This CDR3 region has 13 residues. The ends were cut back, 2 bases at V and 2 bases at J, with 6 bases in the middle. CDR3 DNA: TGTGCCAGCAGCTTACAGGAAAACACTGAAGCTTTCTTT. It codes for CASSLQENTEAFF.

The table lists this clone with a count of one. The chain is built from TRBV9 and TRBJ2-1; tentatively, D is TRBD2 (6 bases). Germline V gene lookup returns CDR1 SGDLS and CDR2 YYNGEE. The CDR3 consists of 13 residues. The V gene lost 1 base and the J gene lost 8 bases, with 10 bases spanning the gap. The DNA of the CDR3 is TGTGCCAGCAGCGTATGGGGCGGGGATGAGCAGTTCTTC. It is translated as CASSVWGGDEQFF.

The rearrangement joins TRBV11-2 to TRBJ2-7, with TRBD1 matching 10 bases. J gave up 1 base and V 5 bases, and 5 bases lay outside the gene matches. The CDR3 sequence is 15 residues long. Germline values: CDR1 SGHAT, CDR2 FQNNGV. CDR3 sequence (DNA): TGTGCCAGCAGCCTGACAGGGGGCCCGTCCTACGAGCAGTACTTC. This codes for CASSLTGGPSYEQYF.

This chain uses TRBV28 with TRBJ2-7; a weak D match, TRBD1 (6 bases). Germline lookup yields CDR1 MDHEN and CDR2 SYDVKM. This CDR3 has 15 amino acids. V was shortened by 7 bases and J by 0 bases, with 16 bases between the two germline ends. This CDR3 reads CASNQAGANSYEQYF. As DNA, the CDR3 is TGTGCCAGCAACCAGGCAGGGGCCAACTCCTACGAGCAGTACTTC.

Notes on this clone: Germline and junction disagree at one end, which may indicate a read error. The chain recombines TRBV7-8 with TRBJ1-4; TRBD1 is a possible D gene (6 bases). This CDR3 contains 16 residues. The V gene's germline CDR1 is SGHVS and CDR2 FQNEAQ. The CDR3 region has the DNA TGTGCCAGCTGCTTACGGGGGGCGTCCACTAATGAAAAACTGTTTTTT. Its translation: CASCLRGASTNEKLFF.

The chain employs TRBV28 and TRBJ2-7; TRBD2 might be the D (6 bases). Per the germline V gene, CDR1 is MDHEN and CDR2 is SYDVKM. This CDR3 is 14 amino acids long. The germline V and J ends were trimmed by 2 bases and 4 bases, with 12 bases remaining between them. The CDR3 sequence is CASSLSGSGYEQYF. The DNA of the CDR3 is TGTGCCAGCAGTTTAAGCGGGTCGGGTTACGAGCAGTACTTC. Full variable domain (outside the CDR3, taken from reference TRBV28 and TRBJ2-7): DVKVTQSSRYLVKRTGEKVFLECVQDMDHENMFWYRQDPGLGLRLIYFSYDVKMKEKGDIPEGYSVSREKKERFSLILESASTNQTSMYLCASSLSGSGYEQYFGPGTRLTVT.

This sequence joins TRBV28 and TRBJ1-5, with D perhaps matching TRBD1 (5 bases). Trimming left V 6 bases short and J 4 bases short, with 16 bases between. Germline CDR1 MDHEN, CDR2 SYDVKM. The CDR3 covers 15 residues. CDR3 nucleotides: TGTGCCAGCAGCCCGGGGACTCGGGGGAATCAGCCCCAGCATTTT. Amino acids: CASSPGTRGNQPQHF.

CDR3 loop: CASMQGTGRTGELFF. DNA for the CDR3: TGCGCCAGCATGCAGGGGACAGGGAGGACCGGGGAGCTGTTTTTT. V usage is TRBV10-2 and J usage is TRBJ2-2; 9 nucleotides match TRBD1. The length of the CDR3 is 15 residues. Germline trimming cut 7 bases from V and 5 bases from J; bases unmatched to any gene: 8. The germline V gene encodes CDR1 WSHSY and CDR2 SAAADI.

The CDR3 protein is CASSSGLAGTDTQYF. The CDR3 bases are TGTGCCAGCAGCTCAGGACTAGCTGGCACAGATACGCAGTATTTT. The chain uses TRBV7-3 and TRBJ2-3, with 8 bases identical to TRBD2. J lost 1 base, V lost 4 bases, and 4 bases had no gene match. Germline assignment: CDR1 SGHTA and CDR2 FQGTGA. The CDR3 is 15 amino acids.

This clone showed up just a few times. The chain couples TRBV7-9 to TRBJ1-1; D might be TRBD1 (6 bases). CDR1 SEHNR and CDR2 FQNEAQ come from the germline V gene (reference sequence). Trimming pared 1 base from V and 6 bases from J, leaving 9 bases between. The length of the CDR3 is 13 residues. The CDR3 bases are TGTGCCAGCAGCTTAGACAGGGAATCTGAAGCTTTCTTT. Translation gives CASSLDRESEAFF.

The chain has TRBV30 and TRBJ1-2; the match to TRBD1 covers 7 bases. The V gene end was trimmed by 0 bases and the J gene end by 6 bases; junction bases not matched to a gene: 7. Germline V gene sequence: CDR1 GTSNPN, CDR2 SVGIG (reference sequence). This CDR3 comprises 14 residues. The CDR3 loop is CAWSVRGTENGYTF. CDR3 nucleotide sequence: TGTGCCTGGAGTGTACGGGGGACAGAAAATGGCTACACCTTC.

V usage is TRBV13 and J usage is TRBJ2-1; TRBD2 aligns across 8 bases. J lost 7 bases, V lost 0 bases, and 2 bases had no gene match. CDR1 PRHDT and CDR2 FYEKMQ come from the germline V gene (reference sequence). The length of the CDR3 is 14 residues. CDR3 DNA: TGTGCCAGCAGCTTAGGAGCGGGAGTTAATGAGCAGTTCTTC. Residues: CASSLGAGVNEQFF.

The chain employs TRBV2 and TRBJ1-2, with 11 bases identical to TRBD1. The V and J ends lost 6 bases and 3 bases, in that order; junction bases with no gene match: 6. The CDR3 is 15 amino acids. Germline CDR1 reads SNHLY; CDR2 reads FYNNEI. The CDR3 coding sequence is TGTGCCAGCAGAAAAGGGACAGGGGGGGACTATGGCTACACCTTC. Its protein product is CASRKGTGGDYGYTF.

The chain carries TRBV7-3 and TRBJ2-2; D possibly corresponds to TRBD2 (5 bases). The length of the CDR3 is 15 residues. Trimming stripped 5 bases from V and 7 bases from J, with 17 bases between. Germline values: CDR1 SGHTA, CDR2 FQGTGA. The CDR3 loop is CASSPYFLEGGELFF. In DNA, the CDR3 is TGTGCCAGCAGCCCTTACTTTCTAGAGGGCGGGGAGCTGTTTTTT. The variable domain in full, completed from reference TRBV7-3 and TRBJ2-2, reads GAGVSQTPSNKVTEKGKYVELRCDPISGHTALYWYRQSLGQGPEFLIYFQGTGAADDSGLPNDRFFAVRPEGSVSTLKIQRTERGDSAVYLCASSPYFLEGGELFFGEGSRLTVL.

This chain links TRBV19 with TRBJ2-1, with 15 bases lining up with TRBD2. The CDR3 spans 17 residues. The trim removed 5 bases at V and 7 bases at J, leaving 9 bases unmatched. Looked up from germline, CDR1 is LNHDA and CDR2 is SQIVND (reference sequence). CDR3 amino acids: CASSPGLAGGPRNEQFF. The DNA of the CDR3 is TGTGCCAGTAGTCCCGGACTAGCGGGAGGGCCGAGGAATGAGCAGTTCTTC. Full variable domain (missing parts from reference TRBV19 and TRBJ2-1): DGGITQSPKYLFRKEGQNVTLSCEQNLNHDAMYWYRQDPGQGLRLIYYSQIVNDFQKGDIAEGYSVSREKKESFPLTVTSAQKNPTAFYLCASSPGLAGGPRNEQFFGPGTRLTVL.

The chain joins TRBV6-1 to TRBJ2-1, with D possibly TRBD2 on 6 matching bases. This CDR3 has 17 residues. The germline V gene has CDR1 MNHNS and CDR2 SASEGT. The V gene lost 2 bases and the J gene lost 4 bases, with 18 bases spanning the gap. CDR3 coding DNA: TGTGCCAGCAGTGAACTTATGTGGGACTCGACTTACAATGAGCAGTTCTTC. Translated, it gives CASSELMWDSTYNEQFF.

The J gene is TRBJ2-1, the V gene TRBV7-3, with 8 bases that match TRBD2. V was pared by 4 bases and J by 2 bases, with 4 bases of the junction left unmatched. Germline CDR1 and CDR2: SGHTA and FQGTGA. The CDR3 extends over 15 amino acids. DNA for the CDR3: TGTGCCAGCAGCTCCTTAGCGGGACCCTACAATGAGCAGTTCTTC. This encodes CASSSLAGPYNEQFF.

This CDR3 reads CASSLRAEDTQYF. The CDR3 region has the DNA TGTGCCAGCTCACTGCGTGCCGAGGATACGCAGTATTTT. This sequence joins TRBV18 and TRBJ2-3; D unclear. The germline V and J ends were trimmed by 4 bases and 6 bases, with 11 bases remaining between them. The germline gives CDR1 KGHSH, CDR2 LQKENI. The CDR3 length is 13 residues.

The chain carries TRBV6-1 and TRBJ2-1; possibly TRBD1 for D (6 bases). The germline gives CDR1 MNHNS, CDR2 SASEGT. V was shortened by 6 bases and J by 15 bases, with 15 bases between the two germline ends. The CDR3 is 11 residues long. The CDR3 loop is CASSPRDTRFF. CDR3 DNA sequence: TGTGCCAGCAGCCCCCGGGACACGCGGTTCTTC.

The rearrangement uses TRBV18 and TRBJ1-1; 8 bases align to TRBD1. There are 16 residues in the CDR3. The germline V gene encodes CDR1 KGHSH and CDR2 LQKENI. The J segment lost 7 bases and the V segment lost 4 bases, leaving 14 bases of the junction unmatched. The CDR3 loop is CASSLGQGDLGNEAFF. The DNA for the CDR3 is TGTGCCAGCTCACTCGGACAGGGAGATTTGGGCAATGAAGCTTTCTTT.

The chain combines TRBV15 with TRBJ2-3; 8 nucleotides line up with TRBD2. The CDR3 is made up of 15 amino acids. CDR1 LNHNV and CDR2 YYDKDF come from the germline V gene (reference sequence). V dropped 4 bases and J dropped 5; count of bases not matched to a gene: 8. The CDR3 bases are TGTGCCACCAGCACATCGGGAGGGCTTGTAGATACGCAGTATTTT. Translated: CATSTSGGLVDTQYF.

In this sample, this clone turned up once. The chain combines TRBV5-1 with TRBJ1-1; 10 nucleotides agree with TRBD1. Looked up from germline, CDR1 is SGHRS and CDR2 is YFSETQ. The ends lost 6 bases at V and 12 bases at J; junction bases unmatched: 5. The CDR3 contains 11 residues. CDR3 sequence reads: CASTRQGATFF. The CDR3 DNA reads as TGCGCCAGCACCCGACAGGGGGCAACTTTCTTT. Looking up the rest from reference TRBV5-1 and TRBJ1-1 gives the full variable domain: KAGVTQTPRYLIKTRGQQVTLSCSPISGHRSVSWYQQTPGQGLQFLFEYFSETQRNKGNFPGRFSGRQFSNSRSEMNVSTLELGDSALYLCASTRQGATFFGQGTRLTVV.

This clone was observed a handful of times. J is TRBJ2-2 and V is TRBV2, with TRBD2 as a possible D gene (6 bases). The CDR3 spans 11 residues. Germline V gene lookup returns CDR1 SNHLY and CDR2 FYNNEI. V lost 7 bases to trimming and J lost 8 bases, with 8 bases between them. Here the CDR3 DNA reads TGTGCCAGCACCGCGGGGGGGGAGCTGTTTTTT. The encoded protein is CASTAGGELFF.

This chain joins TRBV7-2 and TRBJ2-7; 10 bases agree with TRBD2. V shed 5 bases and J 6 bases; nucleotides not matched to a gene: 7. From germline, CDR1 is SGHTA and CDR2 FQGNSA. The CDR3 is 14 amino acids. As DNA, the CDR3 is TGTGCCAGCAGCAAGGGACTAGCGTCGTCCGAGCAGTACTTC. Translation: CASSKGLASSEQYF.

To note about this clone: Other nucleotide sequences in the sample specify the same CDR3. The V call is TRBV5-1, the J call TRBJ2-1; 13 nucleotides agree with TRBD2. There are 16 residues in the CDR3. Looked up from germline, CDR1 is SGHRS and CDR2 is YFSETQ. The V and J ends lost 0 bases and 13 bases, in that order; junction bases with no gene match: 10. CDR3 in DNA: TGCGCCAGCAGCTTGGCTGCCCCGGGACTAGCGGGACCTCAGTTCTTC. Translation gives CASSLAAPGLAGPQFF.

The CDR3 region is CASRTYRDRNNYGYTF. The CDR3 DNA is TGTGCCAGCAGGACTTACCGGGACAGAAACAATTATGGCTACACCTTC. The rearrangement uses TRBV28 and TRBJ1-2; 7 bases align to TRBD1. This CDR3 is built from 16 residues. Germline CDR1 reads MDHEN; CDR2 reads SYDVKM. V lost 6 bases to trimming and J lost 5 bases; unmatched junction nucleotides: 15.